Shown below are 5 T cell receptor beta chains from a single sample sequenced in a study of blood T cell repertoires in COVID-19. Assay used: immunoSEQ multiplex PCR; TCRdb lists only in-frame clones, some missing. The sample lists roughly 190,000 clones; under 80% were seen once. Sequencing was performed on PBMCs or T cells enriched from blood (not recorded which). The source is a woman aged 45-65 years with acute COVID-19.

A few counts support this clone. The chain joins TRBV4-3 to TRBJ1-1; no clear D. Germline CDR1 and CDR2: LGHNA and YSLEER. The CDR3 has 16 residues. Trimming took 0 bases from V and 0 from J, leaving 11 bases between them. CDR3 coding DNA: TGCGCCAGCAGCCAAGATTATGGCGGTATGAACACTGAAGCTTTCTTT. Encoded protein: CASSQDYGGMNTEAFF.

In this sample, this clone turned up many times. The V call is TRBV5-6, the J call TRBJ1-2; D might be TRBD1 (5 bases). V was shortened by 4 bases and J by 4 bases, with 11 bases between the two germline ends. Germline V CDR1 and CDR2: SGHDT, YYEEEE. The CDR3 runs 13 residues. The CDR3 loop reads CASSAGAPYGYTF. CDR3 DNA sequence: TGTGCCAGCAGCGCTGGGGCCCCCTATGGCTACACCTTC.

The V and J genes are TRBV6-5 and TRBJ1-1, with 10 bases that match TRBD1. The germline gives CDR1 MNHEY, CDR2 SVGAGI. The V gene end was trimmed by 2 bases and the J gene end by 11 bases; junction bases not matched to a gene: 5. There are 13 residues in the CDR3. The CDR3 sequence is CASSYGDRGWAFF. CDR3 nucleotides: TGTGCCAGCAGTTACGGGGACAGGGGTTGGGCTTTCTTT.

CDR3 nucleotides: TGCGCCAGCACCGACCAAGCGGGGGGAGGGAATGAGCAGTTCTTC. Translated, it gives CASTDQAGGGNEQFF. V gene TRBV4-1 combines with J gene TRBJ2-1, with TRBD2 matching 9 bases. The CDR3 covers 15 residues. Germline trimming cut 7 bases from V and 7 bases from J; bases unmatched to any gene: 11. The germline V gene encodes CDR1 MGHRA and CDR2 YSYEKL.

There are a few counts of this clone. The CDR3 is CASSKNTGMHTEAFF. CDR3 DNA: TGTGCCAGCAGTAAGAATACAGGGATGCACACTGAAGCTTTCTTT. V is TRBV6-5 and J is TRBJ1-1, with D possibly matching TRBD1 (6 bases). Per germline, CDR1 MNHEY and CDR2 SVGAGI. There are 15 residues in the CDR3. The V end was cut by 5 bases, the J end by 3 bases, with 16 bases between.